This T cell receptor (beta chain) was documented in a study of T cells in Graves' hyperthyroidism and ophthalmopathy. Study-wide results and limits: The authors' 13 V-J model separated ophthalmopathy from stable hyperthyroidism.

The CDR3 is 14 amino acids. V was clipped by 8 bases and J by 6 bases; unmatched bases: 10. Germline V CDR1 and CDR2: MDHEN, SYDVKM. Stable disease denoted Graves' hyperthyroidism without ophthalmopathy progression within 18 months. Patients between 18 and 65 years old had hyperthyroidism, newly diagnosed and lasting under 2 months. Based on clinical symptoms, serum thyroxine and TRAb, thyroid ultrasound and orbital computed tomography, diagnoses were reached. There are many counts of this clonotype. The antigen remains unidentified. The CDR3 regions of TCR beta were amplified from RNA transcripts. The TCR CDR3 was amplified in a first-round RT-PCR using the HTBI primer set. TCRdb reanalysed the multiplex PCR reads using MiXCR and keeps one entry per CDR3 protein. The sample consists of roughly 420,000 distinct CDR3 sequences, about an eighth of them appearing once.

This clonotype originated in a woman under 30 with Graves' hyperthyroidism. The chain combines TRBV28 with TRBJ1-5; 7 nucleotides align to TRBD1. What was sequenced was blood. The CDR3 DNA follows: TGTGCCAGCGGAACCACAGGGGTCACTCAGCCCCAGCATTTT. It encodes CASGTTGVTQPQHF.